One and the same sample provided the 17 T cell receptor beta chains below, sequenced in a study of blood T cell repertoires in COVID-19. This table comes from immunoSEQ multiplex PCR, and its TCRdb copy is limited to in-frame clones, with some not included. The data hold approximately 200,000 clones, with roughly 84% observed a single time. Sequencing was done on a sample of peripheral blood. The receptor set was obtained from a woman aged 60-70 years who had recovered from COVID-19.

The chain uses TRBV5-8 and TRBJ2-5; a possible D gene is TRBD1 (5 bases). The V end was cut by 0 bases, the J end by 5 bases, with 17 bases between. The germline CDR1 and CDR2 sequences are SGHTS and YDEGEE. The CDR3 length is 16 residues. The CDR3 reads CASSLGKAGPSETQYF. In DNA, the CDR3 is TGTGCCAGCAGCTTGGGGAAGGCAGGGCCCTCTGAGACCCAGTACTTC.

The chain links TRBV11-1 to TRBJ1-2, with D hard to call. This CDR3 comprises 13 residues. The germline CDR1 and CDR2 sequences are SGHAT and FQDESV (reference sequence). V shed 5 bases and J shed 7 bases, with 14 bases lying between them. The CDR3 sequence: CASSLRPGSGYTF. The CDR3 DNA reads as TGTGCCAGCAGCCTTAGGCCCGGGTCTGGCTACACCTTC.

The chain is built from TRBV5-1 and TRBJ1-4; TRBD1 matches at 7 bases. The CDR3 length is 16 residues. Looked up from germline, CDR1 is SGHRS and CDR2 is YFSETQ. Trimming took 5 bases from V and 0 from J; bases not matched to a gene: 7. In nucleotides, the CDR3 is TGCGCCAGCAGGCGGACAGGACGCGCAACTAATGAAAAACTGTTTTTT. Its translation: CASRRTGRATNEKLFF.

The V call is TRBV9, the J call TRBJ1-2; D possibly corresponds to TRBD1 (5 bases). Trimming stripped 0 bases from V and 4 bases from J, with 16 bases between. This CDR3 is built from 16 residues. Looked up from germline, CDR1 is SGDLS and CDR2 is YYNGEE. CDR3 DNA: TGTGCCAGCAGCGTAGCTACAGGCCGGGCTGGCTATGGCTACACCTTC. Amino acid sequence: CASSVATGRAGYGYTF.

The V call is TRBV18, the J call TRBJ1-2; D not resolved. Per germline, CDR1 KGHSH and CDR2 LQKENI. The CDR3 spans 14 residues. The V and J ends lost 2 bases and 4 bases respectively, with 11 bases between them. The DNA of the CDR3 is TGTGCCAGCTCACCAAAAGAACAGATCTATGGCTACACCTTC. This translates into CASSPKEQIYGYTF.

V gene TRBV6-5 combines with J gene TRBJ1-2; no definite D call. CDR1 is MNHEY, CDR2 SVGAGI, per germline. V was cut by 5 bases and J by 0 bases, with 10 bases left in between. This CDR3 is built from 14 residues. As DNA, the CDR3 is TGTGCCAGCAGTCCCCTGACATCTAACTATGGCTACACCTTC. Amino acids: CASSPLTSNYGYTF.

J is TRBJ2-5 and V is TRBV21-1; the D segment call TRBD2 is taken from the table without a DNA check. TRBV21-1 is a documented pseudogene. This CDR3 spans 19 amino acids. CDR3 bases: TGTGCCAGCAGCAAAGACCAGACCCCGGGACTATTGTACCAAGAGACCCAGTACTTC. This encodes CASSKDQTPGLLYQETQYF.

This clone was observed once. The gene calls are TRBV2 and TRBJ2-1; D possibly corresponds to TRBD1 (8 bases). This CDR3 has 15 residues. Germline V gene data show CDR1 as SNHLY and CDR2 as FYNNEI. The V end was cut by 6 bases, the J end by 6 bases, with 18 bases between. The CDR3 DNA follows: TGTGCCAGCAGAAACAGGGGGAGGGATATCAATGAGCAGTTCTTC. Its protein is CASRNRGRDINEQFF.

This chain links TRBV9 with TRBJ2-7; 9 positions agree with TRBD1. Trimming removed 4 bases from V and 3 bases from J; junction bases left unmatched: 5. CDR3 size: 14 residues. Per germline, CDR1 SGDLS and CDR2 YYNGEE. The CDR3 region has the DNA TGTGCCAGCAGCCCGACGGGACAGGGCTACGAGCAGTACTTC. Encoded protein: CASSPTGQGYEQYF.

This rearrangement joins TRBV21-1 to TRBJ1-3. TRBV21-1 is a pseudogene. The CDR3 is made up of 17 amino acids. The CDR3 loop reads CASSTTGGVVPLNTIYF. CDR3 DNA: TGTGCCAGCAGCACTACCGGGGGGGTCGTTCCGCTCAACACCATATATTTT.

The chain joins TRBV6-5 to TRBJ1-6, with TRBD1 matching over 7 bases. CDR1 and CDR2 from the germline V gene are MNHEY and SVGAGI. V lost 8 bases and J lost 4; bases outside the gene matches: 5. The CDR3 spans 14 residues. The DNA of the CDR3 is TGTGCCAGCGGGACAGTTTTTTATAATTCACCCCTCCACTTT. It translates to CASGTVFYNSPLHF.

The chain uses TRBV2 and TRBJ2-1; 10 bases are a match to TRBD2. Per the germline V gene, CDR1 is SNHLY and CDR2 is FYNNEI. Trimming removed 4 bases from V and 7 bases from J; junction bases left unmatched: 10. CDR3 length equals 16 residues. CDR3 in amino acids: CASSANSGGFFNEQFF. The CDR3 coding sequence is TGTGCCAGCAGTGCAAATAGCGGGGGGTTCTTTAATGAGCAGTTCTTC.

The chain is built from TRBV3-1 (or the pseudogene TRBV3-2) and TRBJ1-5; D unclear. Trimming removed 0 bases from V and 6 bases from J, with 6 bases in between. CDR3 length: 13 residues. Germline V gene sequence: CDR1 LGHDT, CDR2 YNNKEL (reference sequence). The CDR3 spells CASSQDAGQPQHF. The CDR3 bases are TGTGCCAGCAGCCAAGACGCAGGTCAGCCCCAGCATTTT.

In this sample, this clone turned up once. The chain employs TRBV5-1 and TRBJ2-5; 8 bases map to TRBD1. From germline, CDR1 is SGHRS and CDR2 YFSETQ. The ends lost 3 bases at V and 4 bases at J; junction bases unmatched: 8. The CDR3 is 15 amino acids. The CDR3 coding sequence is TGCGCCAGCAGCTCGATGACAGGGGAAGGAGAGACCCAGTACTTC. This gives the protein CASSSMTGEGETQYF. Drawing the rest from reference TRBV5-1 and TRBJ2-5, the complete variable domain is KAGVTQTPRYLIKTRGQQVTLSCSPISGHRSVSWYQQTPGQGLQFLFEYFSETQRNKGNFPGRFSGRQFSNSRSEMNVSTLELGDSALYLCASSSMTGEGETQYFGPGTRLLVL.

This chain uses TRBV4-1 with TRBJ1-6, with D hard to call. The germline V gene has CDR1 MGHRA and CDR2 YSYEKL. The CDR3 has 16 residues. Deletions cut 2 bases from V and 5 bases from J, with 13 bases between. The CDR3 bases are TGCGCCAGCAGCCAAAATTCTAGGCGAGATAATTCACCCCTCCACTTT. Protein sequence: CASSQNSRRDNSPLHF.

The chain joins TRBV10-3 to TRBJ2-1; D is undetermined. Trimming took 3 bases from V and 3 from J, leaving 9 bases between them. This CDR3 comprises 14 residues. Germline CDR1 ENHRY, CDR2 SYGVKD. The chain's CDR3 is CAISDGDFYNEQFF. CDR3 bases: TGTGCCATCAGTGACGGCGACTTCTACAATGAGCAGTTCTTC.

The rearrangement uses TRBV29-1 and TRBJ1-1, with 9 bases identical to TRBD1. The CDR3 is made up of 14 amino acids. J was trimmed by 7 bases and V by 6 bases; bases with no gene match: 12. CDR1 is SQVTM and CDR2 is ANQGSEA in the germline V gene. The CDR3 protein is CSVGTGLGSSEAFF. DNA of the CDR3: TGCAGCGTAGGGACAGGGCTTGGGTCTAGTGAAGCTTTCTTT. Using reference TRBV29-1 and TRBJ1-1 for the parts outside the CDR3, the full variable domain is SAVISQKPSRDICQRGTSLTIQCQVDSQVTMMFWYRQQPGQSLTLIATANQGSEATYESGFVIDKFPISRPNLTFSTLTVSNMSPEDSSIYLCSVGTGLGSSEAFFGQGTRLTVV.